This T cell receptor (beta chain) was captured in a study of CD8+CD57+ T cells in acquired aplastic anemia. For CDR3 and TCR beta VDJ profiling, genomic DNA was the template used. One entry per CDR3 protein, called by TCRdb with MiXCR from the reads. The sample gives 150,000 to 200,000 distinct CDR3 sequences, roughly three fifths of which show up once; 40% to 50% is in the top ten. The authors sequenced patients whose flow cytometry had shown CD8+CD57+ cell expansion. CDR1 is KGHDR, CDR2 SFDVKD, per germline. V was cut by 4 bases and J by 8 bases, with 11 bases left in between. CDR3 length equals 13 residues.

The origin of this receptor is a human donor with aplastic anemia. J is TRBJ2-1 and V is TRBV24-1, with D tentatively TRBD2 (5 bases). Sequencing was performed on sorted CD4+, CD8+, or CD8+CD57+ T cells (not recorded which) from PBMCs. CDR3 residues: CATSDSTRHEQFF. CDR3 DNA: TGTGCCACCAGTGACTCTACTAGGCATGAGCAGTTCTTC.